The clone carrying this T cell receptor (beta chain) has ten or more counts. Its target is not known. The data are from a study of molecular identifiers for immune sequencing clone quantification. Previously described methods and listed TCR primers were used for bulk TCR libraries. TCRdb re-called the PCR reads through MiXCR, storing one row per CDR3 protein. This table has 80,000 to 95,000 distinct CDR3 sequences, under 20% appearing once. Findings and limits, study-wide: Clones above 20 RNA copies contained over 98% of effector molecules and under 1% of naive molecules.

The CDR3 is 11 amino acids. Germline V gives CDR1 SEHNR, CDR2 FQNEAQ (reference sequence). The V and J ends lost 7 bases and 6 bases respectively, with 9 bases between them. In the sort, naive CD8 T cells were defined as CD8+CD4-CCR7+CD45RA+. The chain links TRBV7-9 to TRBJ1-1; a possible D gene is TRBD1 (6 bases). Sequencing was carried out using naive CD8+ T cells from blood, with Jurkat cell RNA spiked in. The subset is: FACS-sorted CD8+CD4-CCR7+CD45RA+ naive T cells. The sequence was obtained from a human donor in good health. Some libraries in this study had Jurkat cell RNA spiked in. CDR3 in amino acids: CASIQGSEAFF. DNA of the CDR3: TGTGCCAGCATTCAGGGGTCTGAAGCTTTCTTT.